This entry is about one T cell receptor beta chain. This entry belongs to a study of blood T cell repertoires in COVID-19. Overall study: Both acute and convalescent COVID-19 samples were obtained from the United States, Italy and Spain. Sources were T cells, B-cell-depleted T cells, or PBMCs; the material itself was cDNA or gDNA.

The CDR3 covers 15 residues. The germline V and J ends were trimmed by 0 bases and 2 bases, with 11 bases remaining between them. Germline V gene lookup returns CDR1 MNHEY and CDR2 SVGAGI. In the original workflow: By means of reference gene primer amplification, nucleated cell counts were estimated. Profiling relied on immunoSEQ multiplex PCR, and the TCRdb table lists in-frame clones only, not all of them. D and trimming come from the DNA, and the V and J calls and clone size come from that table. Among approximately 90,000 clones, around 87% were seen once, and the ten largest hold 7.4%. This TCR was sampled from a human donor with acute or convalescent COVID-19. The donor label of this sample is uncertain. The chain uses TRBV6-5 and TRBJ2-7; no clear D gene. The sequencing input was peripheral blood. CDR3 protein: CASSYSKAGTYEQYF. The CDR3 DNA sequence: TGTGCCAGCAGTTACTCGAAGGCAGGTACCTACGAGCAGTACTTC.